Described below is a single T cell receptor (beta chain) sequence and its context. Its target is not known. CD4+ cells underwent separation, giving CD45RA+ naive and CD45RA-negative memory subsets. The data were produced by immunoSEQ multiplex PCR, yet TCRdb's version contains in-frame clones alone and is incomplete. The sample contains under 1,900,000 clones, just under 99% of which appear only once. These data are taken from a study of shared clonotypes between healthy human individuals. Study outcomes and limitations: Measured sharing among donors was expected to vary with sequencing depth.

The V end lost 2 bases, the J end lost 6 bases, and 14 bases lay between the germline ends. The CDR3 contains 14 residues. The germline CDR1 and CDR2 sequences are SNHLY and FYNNEI. This clonotype was obtained from a man between 25 and 39 years old in good health. What was sequenced was naive CD4+ T cells sorted from blood. Specified subset: CD45RA+ positively selected. The chain has TRBV2 and TRBJ2-7, with D perhaps TRBD2 (6 bases). The CDR3 DNA follows: TGTGCCAGCAGTGAATCACTAGCAACTGGCGAGCAGTACTTC. Translating gives CASSESLATGEQYF.